A single sample gave rise to the 20 T cell receptor beta chains below, sequenced in a study of T cell repertoires in urothelial bladder cancer. The protocol was immunoSEQ multiplex PCR, while the TCRdb copy is restricted to in-frame clones and leaves out a portion. Of more than 9,000 clones in the sample, under 70% were seen once. Sequenced sample: tumor-infiltrating cells from bladder cancer. These receptors were taken from a human donor with a benign inflammatory bladder lesion.

This chain connects TRBV19 to TRBJ2-5, with 11 bases aligning to TRBD2. This CDR3 has 16 residues. V gave up 7 bases and J gave up 6 bases; unmatched junction bases: 13. CDR1 and CDR2 (germline): LNHDA, SQIVND (reference sequence). This CDR3 is CASTAPSGGKGKTQYF. CDR3 nucleotides: TGTGCCAGTACAGCACCTAGCGGGGGGAAAGGGAAGACCCAGTACTTC.

This clone turned up a few times. The V gene is TRBV4-1, the J gene TRBJ2-4; no firm D call. CDR1 is MGHRA, CDR2 YSYEKL, per germline. The CDR3 covers 15 residues. V was clipped by 4 bases and J by 0 bases, with 10 bases between them. DNA for the CDR3: TGCGCCAGCAGCCCAGGCACACTAGCCAAAAACATTCAGTACTTC. This encodes CASSPGTLAKNIQYF.

This chain connects TRBV5-1 to TRBJ2-2, with 7 bases lining up with TRBD1. With V trimmed by 0 bases and J by 7 bases, 6 bases remained unmatched. The CDR3 has 15 residues. CDR1 is SGHRS, CDR2 YFSETQ, per germline. CDR3 sequence (DNA): TGCGCCAGCAGCTTGGAAGGGGGCGCGATCGGGGAGCTGTTTTTT. It yields the protein CASSLEGGAIGELFF. The full variable domain, its missing parts supplied by reference TRBV5-1 and TRBJ2-2, is KAGVTQTPRYLIKTRGQQVTLSCSPISGHRSVSWYQQTPGQGLQFLFEYFSETQRNKGNFPGRFSGRQFSNSRSEMNVSTLELGDSALYLCASSLEGGAIGELFFGEGSRLTVL.

This clone was seen only once. CDR3 in amino acids: CASSLAVRASTDTQYF. CDR3 in DNA: TGTGCCAGCAGCTTAGCGGTCAGGGCTAGCACAGATACGCAGTATTTT. The chain combines TRBV7-9 with TRBJ2-3; D is possibly TRBD1 (5 bases). In germline, CDR1 is SEHNR, CDR2 FQNEAQ (reference sequence). V lost 0 bases and J lost 0, with 10 bases in between. The CDR3 covers 16 residues.

V usage is TRBV10-1 and J usage is TRBJ2-1; TRBD1 might be the D (5 bases). Germline assignment: CDR1 WNHNN and CDR2 SYGVQD (reference sequence). The CDR3 has 12 amino acids. Trimming shortened V by 6 bases and J by 14 bases, and 17 bases separated the two germline ends. The CDR3 here is CASSGTREAEFF. The CDR3 bases are TGCGCCAGCAGCGGCACCAGGGAAGCAGAGTTCTTC.

V is TRBV30 and J is TRBJ1-4, with no clear D. Trimming pared 0 bases from V and 4 bases from J, leaving 9 bases between. Germline assignment: CDR1 GTSNPN and CDR2 SVGIG (reference sequence). The CDR3 spans 14 residues. The CDR3 DNA reads as TGTGCCTGGAGTGTGGGCAGTAGTAATGAAAAACTGTTTTTT. Translation: CAWSVGSSNEKLFF.

The chain uses TRBV4-2 and TRBJ2-2, with 9 bases matching TRBD2. Trimming at V came to 1 base and at J to 3 bases, leaving 3 bases not matched to a gene. Per the germline V gene, CDR1 is LGHNA and CDR2 is YNFKEQ. The CDR3 covers 16 residues. DNA for the CDR3: TGTGCCAGCAGCCAAGTTGGGACTAGCTACACCGGGGAGCTGTTTTTT. This translates into CASSQVGTSYTGELFF.

This clone is medium-sized by share. The V gene is TRBV7-6, the J gene TRBJ1-6; 9 nucleotides align to TRBD1. V dropped 5 bases and J dropped 9; count of bases not matched to a gene: 8. CDR1 and CDR2 from the germline V gene are SGHVS and FNYEAQ. The CDR3 contains 15 residues. The DNA of the CDR3 is TGTGCCAGCAGCCGAGGACAGGGGAGCACTTCACCCCTCCACTTT. It encodes CASSRGQGSTSPLHF.

V usage is TRBV5-1 and J usage is TRBJ1-5; D is perhaps TRBD1 (6 bases). Germline V gene data show CDR1 as SGHRS and CDR2 as YFSETQ. The CDR3 contains 14 residues. V lost 4 bases and J 5 bases, leaving 13 bases between the germline ends. This CDR3 is CASSQDSLDQPQHF. The CDR3 bases are TGCGCCAGCAGCCAGGACAGCCTAGATCAGCCCCAGCATTTT.

This chain links TRBV6-6 with TRBJ2-7; TRBD2 agrees at 7 bases. Germline CDR1 reads MNHNY; CDR2 reads SVGAGI (reference sequence). The CDR3 loop spans 12 amino acids. V lost 6 bases and J lost 3; bases outside the gene matches: 2. In DNA, the CDR3 is TGTGCCAGCAGGGCGGGAGTCTACGAGCAGTACTTC. Amino acids: CASRAGVYEQYF.

J is TRBJ2-5 and V is TRBV10-1; 8 nucleotides line up with TRBD1. Germline assignment: CDR1 WNHNN and CDR2 SYGVQD (reference sequence). CDR3 length: 12 residues. V was pared by 10 bases and J by 7 bases, with 8 bases of the junction left unmatched. The CDR3 loop is CATRTQGGTQYF. DNA for the CDR3: TGCGCCACCCGAACACAGGGGGGGACCCAGTACTTC.

The chain recombines TRBV2 with TRBJ2-1; 7 nucleotides agree with TRBD2. Unmatched junction bases numbered 3, after V lost 4 bases and J lost 3 bases. Germline V gives CDR1 SNHLY, CDR2 FYNNEI. This CDR3 has 14 amino acids. CDR3 sequence reads: CASSGASGYNEQFF. CDR3 in DNA: TGTGCCAGCAGTGGGGCTAGCGGCTACAATGAGCAGTTCTTC.

This rearrangement joins TRBV18 to TRBJ2-7, with TRBD1 identical over 10 bases. The V gene's germline CDR1 is KGHSH and CDR2 LQKENI. The CDR3 runs to 15 residues. J lost 2 bases, V lost 3 bases, and 4 bases had no gene match. In nucleotides, the CDR3 is TGTGCCAGCTCACCCGCCGGACAGGGGGCCTACGAGCAGTACTTC. Protein product: CASSPAGQGAYEQYF.

CDR3 DNA sequence: TGTGCCAGCGGGGGACAGACCCAAGAGACCCAGTACTTC. It translates to CASGGQTQETQYF. This chain links TRBV27 with TRBJ2-5; 7 positions match TRBD1. Looked up from germline, CDR1 is MNHEY and CDR2 is SMNVEV (reference sequence). This CDR3 comprises 13 residues. V lost 8 bases, J lost 1 base, and 4 bases stayed unmatched.

This clone has only a few counts. This chain joins TRBV18 and TRBJ2-2, with D hard to call. The CDR3 totals 14 residues. Germline V CDR1 and CDR2: KGHSH, LQKENI. The germline V and J ends were trimmed by 7 bases and 4 bases, with 13 bases remaining between them. CDR3 bases: TGTGCCAGCTGCCTGAATTCGGGCACCGGGGAGCTGTTTTTT. Amino acids: CASCLNSGTGELFF.

This chain connects TRBV5-5 to TRBJ2-6, with D possibly matching TRBD1 (6 bases). From germline, CDR1 is SGHKS and CDR2 YYEKEE (reference sequence). CDR3 length: 17 residues. V lost 7 bases, J lost 2 bases, and 19 bases lay in between. The CDR3 here is CASYGWGRITGANVLTF. Written as DNA, the CDR3 is TGTGCCAGCTACGGGTGGGGGCGCATAACTGGGGCCAACGTCCTGACTTTC. Supplemented by reference TRBV5-5 and TRBJ2-6, the full variable domain reads DAGVTQSPTHLIKTRGQQVTLRCSPISGHKSVSWYQQVLGQGPQFIFQYYEKEERGRGNFPDRFSARQFPNYSSELNVNALLLGDSALYLCASYGWGRITGANVLTFGAGSRLTVL.

This clone has just one count. The V gene is TRBV19, the J gene TRBJ2-2; D is tentatively TRBD1 or TRBD2 (5 bases each). The CDR3 length is 15 residues. V lost 7 bases, J lost 0 bases, and 12 bases lay in between. CDR1 and CDR2 from the germline V gene are LNHDA and SQIVND (reference sequence). Here the CDR3 reads CASKRDHSNTGELFF. The CDR3 DNA is TGTGCCAGTAAGAGGGACCACTCGAACACCGGGGAGCTGTTTTTT.

This clone was seen once. Written as DNA, the CDR3 is TGTGCTAGTGGTTTGGGGGACATTACCGGGGAGCTGTTTTTT. This gives the protein CASGLGDITGELFF. J is TRBJ2-2 and V is TRBV12-5; a weak D match, TRBD1 (6 bases). The CDR3 loop spans 14 amino acids. V lost 1 base, J lost 5 bases, and 8 bases lay in between. The germline CDR1 and CDR2 sequences are LGHNT and FRNRAP.

This chain uses TRBV27 with TRBJ2-5, with TRBD2 matching over 16 bases. The CDR3 is made up of 22 amino acids. The V gene's germline CDR1 is MNHEY and CDR2 SMNVEV (reference sequence). V lost 0 bases to trimming and J lost 1 base; unmatched junction nucleotides: 14. CDR3 DNA: TGTGCCAGCAGTTTATCTCCGCCCTCTCCGGGACTAGCGGGGGGGGGCCAAGAGACCCAGTACTTC. Its protein is CASSLSPPSPGLAGGGQETQYF.

This rearrangement joins TRBV20-1 to TRBJ2-3, with 9 bases fitting TRBD2. V lost 6 bases and J lost 8; bases outside the gene matches: 3. The V gene's germline CDR1 is DFQATT and CDR2 SNEGSKA (reference sequence). CDR3 length: 11 amino acids. CDR3 DNA: TGCAGTGCGTATAGCGGGGGTACGCAGTATTTT. Translation gives CSAYSGGTQYF.